This is a list of T cell receptor beta chains from one sample in a study of blood T cell repertoires in COVID-19. Using immunoSEQ multiplex PCR, the repertoire was profiled, and TCRdb retains in-frame clones only, with some absent. This repertoire shows about 210,000 clones, approximately 85% found once; its top ten account for around 5.7%. Specimen: PBMCs or T cells enriched from blood (not recorded which). The source is a man in his forties or fifties with acute COVID-19. CDR3s include the opening cysteine and the closing phenylalanine or tryptophan. Fields, in order: D gene, V gene, CDR3 length, J gene, clone size, CDR3 protein, CDR3 DNA. The D gene is left open where the match is weak. Size is stated for part of the rows, as once, few or many counts, or as a class when the clone is expanded.

d_gene: NA; v_gene: TRBV9; len: 14; j_gene: TRBJ1-3; abundance: few; CDR3aa: CASSVRDSGNTIYF; CDR3nt: TGTGCCAGCAGCGTCCGAGACTCTGGAAACACCATATATTTT
d_gene: NA; v_gene: TRBV30; len: 12; j_gene: TRBJ2-3; abundance: NA; CDR3aa: CAWSVQGDTQYF; CDR3nt: TGTGCCTGGAGTGTACAGGGAGATACGCAGTATTTT
d_gene: TRBD1; v_gene: TRBV28; len: 13; j_gene: TRBJ1-5; abundance: NA; CDR3aa: CASSLKGAQPQHF; CDR3nt: TGTGCCAGCAGTTTAAAGGGGGCGCAGCCCCAGCATTTT
d_gene: TRBD2; v_gene: TRBV19; len: 12; j_gene: TRBJ2-7; abundance: NA; CDR3aa: CASTSRGDEQYF; CDR3nt: TGTGCCAGTACCTCTCGGGGGGACGAGCAGTACTTC
d_gene: NA; v_gene: TRBV4-1; len: 14; j_gene: TRBJ1-1; abundance: NA; CDR3aa: CASSQSTGWTEAFF; CDR3nt: TGCGCCAGCAGCCAATCGACAGGATGGACTGAAGCTTTCTTT
d_gene: NA; v_gene: TRBV4-1; len: 15; j_gene: TRBJ1-2; abundance: NA; CDR3aa: CASSQALSLLYGYTF; CDR3nt: TGCGCCAGCAGCCAAGCCCTGAGCCTTCTTTATGGCTACACCTTC
d_gene: NA; v_gene: TRBV9; len: 15; j_gene: TRBJ2-7; abundance: NA; CDR3aa: CASSAEDGLAFEQYF; CDR3nt: TGTGCCAGCAGCGCGGAGGATGGCCTCGCTTTTGAGCAGTACTTC
d_gene: TRBD1; v_gene: TRBV28; len: 14; j_gene: TRBJ2-7; abundance: NA; CDR3aa: CASSPGQGSYEQYF; CDR3nt: TGTGCCAGCAGTCCGGGACAGGGTTCCTACGAGCAGTACTTC
d_gene: NA; v_gene: TRBV15; len: 15; j_gene: TRBJ2-2; abundance: NA; CDR3aa: CATSRDLAGLRELFF; CDR3nt: TGTGCCACCAGCAGAGATCTCGCGGGGCTCAGGGAGCTGTTTTTT
d_gene: TRBD1; v_gene: TRBV3-1/TRBV3-2; len: 17; j_gene: TRBJ1-4; abundance: few; CDR3aa: CASSQDKMWGQTEKLFF; CDR3nt: TGTGCCAGCAGCCAAGATAAAATGTGGGGACAGACTGAAAAACTGTTTTTT
d_gene: NA; v_gene: TRBV5-6; len: 12; j_gene: TRBJ2-2; abundance: NA; CDR3aa: CASSFTAGELFF; CDR3nt: TGTGCCAGCAGCTTCACAGCCGGGGAGCTGTTTTTT
d_gene: NA; v_gene: TRBV4-2; len: 13; j_gene: TRBJ2-1; abundance: NA; CDR3aa: CASSQDAYNEQFF; CDR3nt: TGTGCCAGCAGCCAAGACGCCTACAATGAGCAGTTCTTC
d_gene: NA; v_gene: TRBV12-3/TRBV12-4; len: 12; j_gene: TRBJ2-5; abundance: once; CDR3aa: CASSPIMETQYF; CDR3nt: TGTGCCAGCAGCCCTATCATGGAGACCCAGTACTTC
d_gene: TRBD1; v_gene: TRBV10-2; len: 13; j_gene: TRBJ2-5; abundance: NA; CDR3aa: CASQRDRVETQYF; CDR3nt: TGCGCCAGCCAACGGGACAGGGTGGAGACCCAGTACTTC
d_gene: TRBD1; v_gene: TRBV7-9; len: 18; j_gene: TRBJ2-6; abundance: NA; CDR3aa: CASSARQGGLSAANVLTF; CDR3nt: TGTGCCAGCAGCGCCCGACAGGGGGGTTTGAGCGCGGCCAACGTCCTGACTTTC
d_gene: NA; v_gene: TRBV5-1; len: 14; j_gene: TRBJ1-1; abundance: few; CDR3aa: CASSSGTFNTEAFF; CDR3nt: TGCGCCAGCAGCTCAGGGACATTTAACACTGAAGCTTTCTTT
d_gene: TRBD2; v_gene: TRBV25-1; len: 16; j_gene: TRBJ2-7; abundance: NA; CDR3aa: CASSGKTSGSSYEQYF; CDR3nt: TGTGCCAGCAGTGGGAAGACTAGCGGGAGTTCCTACGAGCAGTACTTC
d_gene: TRBD2; v_gene: TRBV12-3/TRBV12-4; len: 13; j_gene: TRBJ2-3; abundance: NA; CDR3aa: CASGAGDTDTQYF; CDR3nt: TGTGCCAGCGGCGCGGGGGATACAGATACGCAGTATTTT
d_gene: NA; v_gene: TRBV30; len: 14; j_gene: TRBJ2-7; abundance: few; CDR3aa: CAWKNWDTNGEQYF; CDR3nt: TGTGCCTGGAAGAATTGGGACACAAACGGCGAGCAGTACTTC
d_gene: TRBD1; v_gene: TRBV2; len: 13; j_gene: TRBJ1-6; abundance: NA; CDR3aa: CASRQGAVSPLHF; CDR3nt: TGTGCCAGCAGACAGGGGGCTGTTTCACCCCTCCACTTT
d_gene: NA; v_gene: TRBV28; len: 12; j_gene: TRBJ1-5; abundance: NA; CDR3aa: CASTYRNQPQHF; CDR3nt: TGTGCCAGCACCTACCGGAATCAGCCCCAGCATTTT
d_gene: TRBD2; v_gene: TRBV19; len: 22; j_gene: TRBJ2-1; abundance: NA; CDR3aa: CASSMGQMMWGGRTQGYNEQFF; CDR3nt: TGTGCCAGTAGTATGGGACAAATGATGTGGGGCGGGAGGACCCAGGGGTACAATGAGCAGTTCTTC
d_gene: NA; v_gene: TRBV2; len: 15; j_gene: TRBJ2-1; abundance: NA; CDR3aa: CASRAGTSAGNEQFF; CDR3nt: TGTGCCAGCAGGGCCGGGACATCGGCAGGTAATGAGCAGTTCTTC
d_gene: TRBD2; v_gene: TRBV25-1; len: 16; j_gene: TRBJ2-3; abundance: NA; CDR3aa: CASSEGSSGALGTQYF; CDR3nt: TGTGCCAGCAGTGAGGGATCTAGCGGGGCCCTGGGTACGCAGTATTTT
d_gene: NA; v_gene: TRBV27; len: 16; j_gene: TRBJ1-2; abundance: NA; CDR3aa: CASSPRGPGLGYGYTF; CDR3nt: TGTGCCAGCAGTCCAAGGGGCCCCGGGTTAGGCTATGGCTACACCTTC
d_gene: TRBD1; v_gene: TRBV9; len: 16; j_gene: TRBJ2-2; abundance: NA; CDR3aa: CASSLTGQEYTGELFF; CDR3nt: TGTGCCAGCAGCCTGACGGGACAGGAGTACACCGGGGAGCTGTTTTTT
d_gene: NA; v_gene: TRBV30; len: 12; j_gene: TRBJ1-1; abundance: NA; CDR3aa: CARPGPGGEAFF; CDR3nt: TGTGCCAGACCCGGACCCGGAGGTGAAGCTTTCTTT
d_gene: NA; v_gene: TRBV7-9; len: 14; j_gene: TRBJ1-3; abundance: NA; CDR3aa: CASSSQDSGNTIYF; CDR3nt: TGTGCCAGCAGCTCGCAGGACTCTGGAAACACCATATATTTT
d_gene: NA; v_gene: TRBV7-3; len: 17; j_gene: TRBJ2-1; abundance: NA; CDR3aa: CASSPTPTSLLRYEQFF; CDR3nt: TGTGCCAGCAGCCCGACCCCAACTAGCCTCCTTAGGTATGAGCAGTTCTTC
d_gene: NA; v_gene: TRBV5-5; len: 14; j_gene: TRBJ2-4; abundance: NA; CDR3aa: CASSFGNSGNIQYF; CDR3nt: TGTGCCAGCAGCTTCGGTAATAGCGGAAACATTCAGTACTTC
d_gene: NA; v_gene: TRBV5-1; len: 14; j_gene: TRBJ2-7; abundance: NA; CDR3aa: CASSKTGDSYEQYF; CDR3nt: TGCGCCAGCAGCAAGACAGGAGACTCCTACGAGCAGTACTTC
d_gene: NA; v_gene: TRBV28; len: 14; j_gene: TRBJ1-2; abundance: NA; CDR3aa: CASSSKGGNYGYTF; CDR3nt: TGTGCCAGCAGTTCGAAAGGAGGGAACTATGGCTACACCTTC
d_gene: NA; v_gene: TRBV5-1; len: 15; j_gene: TRBJ2-3; abundance: NA; CDR3aa: CASSLVSVNTDTQYF; CDR3nt: TGCGCCAGCAGCTTGGTGTCCGTTAACACAGATACGCAGTATTTT
d_gene: TRBD1; v_gene: TRBV14; len: 15; j_gene: TRBJ2-7; abundance: NA; CDR3aa: CASSQGTGNPYEQYF; CDR3nt: TGTGCCAGCAGCCAAGGGACAGGCAATCCCTACGAGCAGTACTTC
d_gene: NA; v_gene: TRBV6-5; len: 14; j_gene: TRBJ1-1; abundance: NA; CDR3aa: CASSSVQANTEAFF; CDR3nt: TGTGCCAGCAGTTCGGTACAGGCGAACACTGAAGCTTTCTTT
d_gene: NA; v_gene: TRBV5-1; len: 13; j_gene: TRBJ1-2; abundance: NA; CDR3aa: CASSSTAPYGYTF; CDR3nt: TGCGCCAGCAGCTCGACAGCCCCCTATGGCTACACCTTC
d_gene: NA; v_gene: TRBV2; len: 13; j_gene: TRBJ2-3; abundance: NA; CDR3aa: CASSDGAGDTQYF; CDR3nt: TGTGCCAGCAGTGACGGGGCGGGGGATACGCAGTATTTT
d_gene: NA; v_gene: TRBV7-9; len: 13; j_gene: TRBJ2-7; abundance: NA; CDR3aa: CASSLGGGYEQYF; CDR3nt: TGTGCCAGCAGCCTCGGCGGCGGCTACGAGCAGTACTTC
d_gene: TRBD2; v_gene: TRBV6-5; len: 15; j_gene: TRBJ2-7; abundance: NA; CDR3aa: CASSSQRDDLHEQYF; CDR3nt: TGTGCCAGCAGTTCTCAGCGGGATGATCTCCACGAGCAGTACTTC